The present T cell receptor (beta chain) was sequenced within a study of regulatory T cells in long-lasting Graves disease. Libraries of TCR beta came from iRepertoire HTBI primers plus Arm-PCR of CDR3 regions. MiXCR, applied by TCRdb to the multiplex PCR reads, yields one record per CDR3 protein. The profile covers 350,000 to 400,000 distinct CDR3 sequences, with around a sixth appearing a single time and 22% taken by the ten largest. Time point meaning: newly diagnosed GD, antithyroid drugs for less than 3 months. Extracted PBMC RNA gave rise to the TCR library. CDR1 is SGDLS, CDR2 YYNGEE, per germline. V was cut by 0 bases and J by 0 bases, with 9 bases left in between. The length of the CDR3 is 15 residues. In the case of this clonotype: The antigen is unknown.

Study observations and caveats: No thyroid tissue was studied; the work used peripheral blood only.

The chain couples TRBV9 to TRBJ1-1; D unclear. The receptor was isolated from a female donor with Graves disease. The sequences come from peripheral blood mononuclear cells (PBMCs), collected at new diagnosis, from a patient treated with antithyroid drugs. The CDR3 here is CASSVGRIMNTEAFF. The CDR3 coding sequence is TGTGCCAGCAGCGTAGGACGGATTATGAACACTGAAGCTTTCTTT. Full variable domain (remainder filled in from reference TRBV9 and TRBJ1-1): DSGVTQTPKHLITATGQRVTLRCSPRSGDLSVYWYQQSLDQGLQFLIQYYNGEERAKGNILERFSAQQFPDLHSELNLSSLELGDSALYFCASSVGRIMNTEAFFGQGTRLTVV.